These T cell receptor beta chains were read from a single sample in a study of T-cell reconstitution after alpha-beta-depleted transplantation in children. MiXCR was run by TCRdb on the PCR reads, yielding one entry per CDR3 protein. The data hold over 85,000 distinct CDR3 sequences, with approximately 8% observed a single time. The source was PBMCs, collected before TCRalphabeta/CD19-depleted stem cell transplant. The receptors derive from a boy aged 2 to 10 with acute lymphoblastic leukemia, due to receive a stem cell transplant. The conserved cysteine and the conserved F or W are not part of the CDR3 here. Fields, in order: V gene, clone size, J gene, CDR3 protein. Not all rows give a size; the values are once, few, many and, for expanded clones, a class.

>TRBV7-2|few|TRBJ2-5
ASSQTGSWQETQY
>TRBV5-1|many|TRBJ2-1
ASSLTQSSYNEQF
>TRBV12-3/TRBV12-4|many|TRBJ2-7
ASSSRFRYEQY
>TRBV4-2|-|TRBJ1-4
ASSQPQAGGEKLF
>TRBV2|many|TRBJ1-6
ASSGTNNSPLH
>TRBV4-3|many|TRBJ2-1
ASSQDLTGYNEQF
>TRBV18|-|TRBJ1-2
ASSFAKGDGYT
>TRBV3-1|-|TRBJ1-1
ATSWGDTEAF
>TRBV27|many|TRBJ2-7
ASSLGDGSYEQY
>TRBV20-1|-|TRBJ2-7
SARDQTSGAIYEQY
>TRBV5-1|-|TRBJ1-1
ASSLDQTMNTEAF
>TRBV5-6|-|TRBJ2-2
ASSFGTGGGELF
>TRBV12-3/TRBV12-4|-|TRBJ1-2
ASSFQGNYT
>TRBV20-1|many|TRBJ2-4
SALTGAENIQY
>TRBV5-6|many|TRBJ2-1
ASSLADTSFYNEQF
>TRBV11-2|-|TRBJ1-6
ASSLVARDGSPLH
>TRBV3-1|-|TRBJ1-6
ASSQGQGVNSPLH
>TRBV9|few|TRBJ2-2
ASTPGPGGLLNTGELF
>TRBV18|-|TRBJ2-7
ASSPPAGLSYEQY
>TRBV5-1|many|TRBJ1-1
ASSFRPGNTEAF
>TRBV7-2|many|TRBJ2-5
ASSLGVTGLQETQY
>TRBV6-5|few|TRBJ2-2
ASRRGAVGGELF
>TRBV10-3|many|TRBJ2-5
AISQSGLGETQY
>TRBV5-1|few|TRBJ2-5
ASSQDSLQETQY
>TRBV27|few|TRBJ2-1
ASNRRQGSGNEQF
>TRBV7-8|many|TRBJ1-5
ASSLGGGEGQPQH
>TRBV7-8|few|TRBJ2-4
ASSPGVAKNIQY
>TRBV7-8|-|TRBJ1-2
ASSPLPDRPWGYT
>TRBV18|few|TRBJ1-1
ASSPTTGYRKNTEAF
>TRBV10-3|few|TRBJ2-6
AISARVSSGANVLT
>TRBV6-5|many|TRBJ2-1
ASSSAGTNNEQF
>TRBV5-1|many|TRBJ2-7
ASSRGGQAYEQY
>TRBV20-1|many|TRBJ1-4
GFAGRDEKLF
>TRBV7-6|many|TRBJ1-5
ASSPGGGDQPQH
>TRBV6-1|-|TRBJ2-6
ASSPPGANVLT
>TRBV5-1|many|TRBJ2-5
ASSPGDIPDFFYQETQY
>TRBV5-1|many|TRBJ1-5
ASSLGGGLNQPQH
>TRBV4-2|-|TRBJ2-7
ASSQLGTSNHEQY
>TRBV12-3/TRBV12-4|few|TRBJ2-1
ASGGPDPRLF
>TRBV5-1|many|TRBJ2-5
ASSLEGYLY
>TRBV11-2|-|TRBJ2-1
ASSPQGRPSNTYNEQF
>TRBV4-3|many|TRBJ2-7
ASSQHLYPTGLPYEQY
>TRBV18|few|TRBJ2-7
ASSQLAGTGYYEQY
>TRBV4-2|few|TRBJ1-2
ASSQRTVGGYT
>TRBV29-1|-|TRBJ1-2
SVRTVDGYT
>TRBV4-1|-|TRBJ2-2
ASSPRDSYTGELF
>TRBV4-1|few|TRBJ2-7
ASSQASPSGSYEQY
>TRBV12-3/TRBV12-4|many|TRBJ1-4
ASSLSGATNEKLF
>TRBV7-2|-|TRBJ1-5
ASSFPPQPQH
>TRBV5-1|-|TRBJ1-6
ASSLGRQGAHNSPLH
>TRBV7-2|many|TRBJ1-2
ASSPTGDLNYGYT